This passage covers 23 T cell receptor beta chains from one sample sequenced in a study of regulatory T cells in long-lasting Graves disease. iRepertoire HTBI primers and Arm-PCR of CDR3 regions built TCR beta libraries. TCRdb independently ran MiXCR on the multiplex PCR reads; one entry per CDR3 protein. The sample includes a few hundred thousand distinct CDR3 sequences, roughly 21% of them seen just once. The time point is: persistent/refractory GD, antithyroid drugs over 5 years with positive TRAb. There was RNA extracted from PBMCs, and the TCR library was made from it. The specimen comprised peripheral blood mononuclear cells (PBMCs), sampled when the disease was refractory, from a patient treated with antithyroid drugs. All receptors derive from a female donor with Graves disease.

In this sample, this clonotype turned up many times. This rearrangement joins TRBV28 to TRBJ2-7; a possible D gene is TRBD1 (6 bases). Germline CDR1 is MDHEN and CDR2 is SYDVKM. Trimming took off 2 bases at V and 5 bases at J, with 13 bases between the two ends. The CDR3 runs 14 residues. DNA of the CDR3: TGTGCCAGCAGTTTAACAGGGACCTTCGACGAGCAGTACTTC. This codes for CASSLTGTFDEQYF.

The rearrangement joins TRBV20-1 to TRBJ2-2; tentatively, D is TRBD1 or TRBD2 (5 bases each). The CDR3 is 16 amino acids. V was clipped by 0 bases and J by 4 bases, with 15 bases between them. Germline CDR1 and CDR2: DFQATT and SNEGSKA (reference sequence). The chain's CDR3 is CSARDYLGPGTGELFF. Written as DNA, the CDR3 is TGCAGTGCTAGAGATTATTTGGGACCGGGCACCGGGGAGCTGTTTTTT.

The V call is TRBV25-1, the J call TRBJ2-2; D remains ambiguous. Trimming stripped 0 bases from V and 3 bases from J, with 2 bases between. This CDR3 has 13 amino acids. Germline V gives CDR1 MGHDK, CDR2 SYGVNS. CDR3 nucleotide sequence: TGTGCCAGCAGTGAATACTACACCGGGGAGCTGTTTTTT. Amino acids: CASSEYYTGELFF.

This clonotype has at least ten counts. The J gene is TRBJ1-1, the V gene TRBV19; D is perhaps TRBD1 (5 bases). V lost 3 bases, J lost 7 bases, and 15 bases lay in between. Germline CDR1 reads LNHDA; CDR2 reads SQIVND (reference sequence). The CDR3 spans 14 residues. The CDR3 loop is CASSIDRGDGEAFF. The CDR3 region has the DNA TGTGCCAGTAGTATCGATCGAGGGGACGGTGAAGCTTTCTTT.

This sequence joins TRBV6-2 or TRBV6-3 and TRBJ2-7; D unresolved. Germline values: CDR1 MNHEY, CDR2 SVGEGT. This CDR3 has 14 amino acids. Trimming left V 3 bases short and J 1 base short, with 10 bases between. The CDR3 bases are TGTGCCAGCAGTTATTACGGTGGATCCTACGAGCAGTACTTC. Encoded protein: CASSYYGGSYEQYF.

This clonotype occurred many times. The V and J genes are TRBV28 and TRBJ1-2; D might be TRBD1 (5 bases). Deletions cut 5 bases from V and 3 bases from J, with 19 bases between. This CDR3 is 16 amino acids long. Germline V CDR1 and CDR2: MDHEN, SYDVKM. The CDR3 here is CASSPSGTTGDYGYTF. In DNA form, the CDR3 reads TGTGCCAGCAGTCCAAGCGGGACCACAGGCGACTATGGCTACACCTTC.

J is TRBJ2-7 and V is TRBV10-3; D is unclear. CDR1 is ENHRY and CDR2 is SYGVKD in the germline V gene. The CDR3 sequence is 14 residues long. V lost 10 bases and J lost 6, with 22 bases in between. Here the CDR3 DNA reads TGTGCCACGGCCCGAGACGGTCCCACGTCCGAGCAGTACTTC. It is translated as CATARDGPTSEQYF.

The rearrangement joins TRBV18 to TRBJ2-2, with D maybe TRBD1 (6 bases). V was trimmed by 4 bases and J by 2 bases, leaving 11 bases between them. CDR1 is KGHSH, CDR2 LQKENI, per germline. This CDR3 is 15 amino acids long. CDR3: CASSQRDTNTGELFF. The CDR3 bases are TGTGCCAGCTCACAACGGGACACCAACACCGGGGAGCTGTTTTTT.

In this sample, this clonotype turned up a few times. J is TRBJ2-7 and V is TRBV6-2 or TRBV6-3, with TRBD2 identical over 11 bases. CDR3 length: 15 residues. The germline V gene encodes CDR1 MNHEY and CDR2 SVGEGT. Trimming removed 0 bases from V and 4 bases from J; junction bases left unmatched: 2. CDR3 sequence (DNA): TGTGCCAGCAGTTACTCTAGCGGGAGGGGATACGAGCAGTACTTC. Amino acid sequence: CASSYSSGRGYEQYF.

This clonotype has at least ten counts. This chain links TRBV6-5 with TRBJ1-1, with a weak D call TRBD1 (6 bases). This CDR3 has 14 amino acids. Trimming took 0 bases from V and 10 from J, leaving 15 bases between them. The germline gives CDR1 MNHEY, CDR2 SVGAGI. CDR3 sequence: CASSYSRVTTGAFF. CDR3 coding DNA: TGTGCCAGCAGTTACTCGAGGGTTACGACAGGAGCTTTCTTT.

Many counts were recorded for this clonotype. The V call is TRBV10-3, the J call TRBJ2-7; D possibly corresponds to TRBD2 (6 bases). With 8 bases removed from V and 6 bases from J, the gap between germline ends came to 11 bases. The CDR3 is 11 residues long. Germline values: CDR1 ENHRY, CDR2 SYGVKD. DNA for the CDR3: TGTGCCATCCTGGGGGGTGGCGAGCAGTACTTC. Translated: CAILGGGEQYF.

There are many counts of this clonotype. The genes are TRBV18 and TRBJ1-1, with a possible D match to TRBD1 (6 bases). The CDR3 sequence is 15 residues long. Trimming stripped 8 bases from V and 1 base from J, with 17 bases between. The germline V gene has CDR1 KGHSH and CDR2 LQKENI. CDR3 nucleotide sequence: TGTGCCAGCACCACCGCGCCGGGACAGAACACTGAAGCTTTCTTT. It encodes CASTTAPGQNTEAFF.

The chain links TRBV20-1 to TRBJ2-5; a possible D gene is TRBD2 (6 bases). Germline V lookup: CDR1 DFQATT, CDR2 SNEGSKA (reference sequence). Trimming took 1 base from V and 5 from J, leaving 8 bases between them. The CDR3 is 12 amino acids. In DNA, the CDR3 is TGCAGTGCTAGAGGACTAGGGGAGACCCAGTACTTC. This translates into CSARGLGETQYF.

The sample holds a few counts of this clonotype. This rearrangement joins TRBV7-2 to TRBJ2-2; D might be TRBD2 (5 bases). This CDR3 is built from 15 residues. Germline loops: CDR1 SGHTA, CDR2 FQGNSA. Trimming took 6 bases from V and 2 from J, leaving 13 bases between them. The CDR3 sequence: CASRTSGTNTGELFF. CDR3 sequence (DNA): TGTGCCAGCAGAACCAGCGGAACCAACACCGGGGAGCTGTTTTTT.

The chain links TRBV4-2 to TRBJ2-5, with 14 bases matching TRBD2. V was clipped by 2 bases and J by 4 bases; unmatched bases: 18. From germline, CDR1 is LGHNA and CDR2 YNFKEQ. This CDR3 has 21 residues. The CDR3 reads CASSQPRPGLAGGKGRETQYF. Written as DNA, the CDR3 is TGTGCCAGCAGCCAACCTAGGCCAGGACTAGCGGGAGGAAAAGGGCGAGAGACCCAGTACTTC.

There are many counts of this clonotype. The CDR3 nucleotides read TGTGCCAGCAGCTTAGTGGACGTGGACAGGGCTGCTTTCTTT. It is translated as CASSLVDVDRAAFF. The rearrangement uses TRBV7-8 and TRBJ1-1; TRBD1 aligns across 8 bases. Germline V gene lookup returns CDR1 SGHVS and CDR2 FQNEAQ. The CDR3 totals 14 residues. Trimming at V came to 1 base and at J to 11 bases, leaving 9 bases not matched to a gene.

This clonotype has a count of ten or more. This chain uses TRBV10-3 with TRBJ2-1; 12 bases agree with TRBD1. The CDR3 contains 15 residues. The J segment lost 10 bases and the V segment lost 2 bases, leaving 6 bases of the junction unmatched. Germline V CDR1 and CDR2: ENHRY, SYGVKD. CDR3 bases: TGTGCCATCAGTGAGCGGGGACAGGGGGCTGGGGAGCAGTTCTTC. Its protein is CAISERGQGAGEQFF.

At least ten counts were recorded for this clonotype. The chain carries TRBV2 and TRBJ1-5; D possibly corresponds to TRBD1 (5 bases). V was pared by 8 bases and J by 3 bases, with 11 bases between. There are 13 residues in the CDR3. From germline, CDR1 is SNHLY and CDR2 FYNNEI. The CDR3 nucleotides read TGTGCCAGCCGGGACCGCAACAATCAGCCCCAGCATTTT. This translates into CASRDRNNQPQHF.

This chain connects TRBV27 to TRBJ2-3; 9 bases are a match to TRBD2. The CDR3 length is 16 residues. With 0 bases clipped from V and 1 base from J, the junction kept 2 bases outside the gene matches. In germline, CDR1 is MNHEY, CDR2 SMNVEV (reference sequence). The CDR3, as DNA: TGTGCCAGCAGTTTATCAGCGGGGGGCGGCACAGATACGCAGTATTTT. Translation gives CASSLSAGGGTDTQYF.

This clonotype was observed many times. This sequence joins TRBV7-2 and TRBJ2-7; TRBD2 matches at 8 bases. Trimming at V came to 3 bases and at J to 4 bases, leaving 8 bases not matched to a gene. Germline values: CDR1 SGHTA, CDR2 FQGNSA. The CDR3 extends over 15 amino acids. CDR3 loop: CASSLAAGEGYEQYF. The CDR3 bases are TGTGCCAGCAGCTTGGCAGCGGGAGAAGGGTACGAGCAGTACTTC.

The chain carries TRBV3-1 and TRBJ2-2, with D possibly TRBD2 on 5 matching bases. CDR1 and CDR2 from the germline V gene are LGHDT and YNNKEL (reference sequence). The V end lost 1 base, the J end lost 4 bases, and 7 bases lay between the germline ends. The CDR3 is made up of 14 amino acids. CDR3 loop: CASSQGLPTGELFF. The CDR3 nucleotides read TGTGCCAGCAGCCAAGGACTACCCACCGGGGAGCTGTTTTTT.

The V and J genes are TRBV4-3 and TRBJ1-1; D remains unclear. V was shortened by 0 bases and J by 3 bases, with 14 bases between the two germline ends. The germline V gene has CDR1 LGHNA and CDR2 YSLEER. The CDR3 is 16 amino acids. The CDR3: CASSQEPSGLDTEAFF. In DNA form, the CDR3 reads TGCGCCAGCAGCCAAGAGCCCTCCGGTTTGGACACTGAAGCTTTCTTT.

At least ten counts were recorded for this clonotype. The chain links TRBV15 to TRBJ2-5; D ambiguous. Trimming took off 0 bases at V and 1 base at J, with 9 bases between the two ends. Looked up from germline, CDR1 is LNHNV and CDR2 is YYDKDF (reference sequence). This CDR3 has 15 residues. Here the CDR3 reads CATSRDPRAQETQYF. CDR3 coding DNA: TGTGCCACCAGCAGAGACCCACGGGCCCAAGAGACCCAGTACTTC.